The 31 T cell receptor beta chains given below trace back to one sample, sequenced in a study of blood T cell repertoires in COVID-19. Clones were sequenced by immunoSEQ multiplex PCR, and TCRdb holds only the in-frame ones, with some missing. The table records approximately 160,000 clones, about three quarters of them present only once. The sequenced sample was peripheral blood. The receptors come from a man in his sixties with acute or convalescent COVID-19.

This chain links TRBV5-4 with TRBJ2-7; no definite D call. Trimming took 0 bases from V and 0 from J, leaving 10 bases between them. The CDR3 is 15 residues long. CDR1 is SGHNT and CDR2 is YYREEE in the germline V gene (reference sequence). CDR3 DNA sequence: TGTGCCAGCAGCTTGGTCGAGAGCAACTCCTACGAGCAGTACTTC. It codes for CASSLVESNSYEQYF.

The rearrangement uses TRBV9 and TRBJ1-1; D possibly corresponds to TRBD1 (5 bases). Trimming shortened V by 4 bases and J by 0 bases, and 13 bases separated the two germline ends. The CDR3 has 15 amino acids. Germline V gene sequence: CDR1 SGDLS, CDR2 YYNGEE. Written as DNA, the CDR3 is TGTGCCAGCAGCAGAAGCGACAGAATGAACACTGAAGCTTTCTTT. Its translation: CASSRSDRMNTEAFF.

The V gene is TRBV30, the J gene TRBJ1-4; D gene uncertain. This CDR3 comprises 13 residues. Trimming took 0 bases from V and 8 from J, leaving 10 bases between them. The germline CDR1 and CDR2 sequences are GTSNPN and SVGIG (reference sequence). The CDR3 sequence is CAWSVQSSEKLFF. For the CDR3, the DNA is TGTGCCTGGAGTGTTCAGTCCTCCGAAAAACTGTTTTTT. The full variable domain, completed using reference TRBV30 and TRBJ1-4, is SQTIHQWPATLVQPVGSPLSLECTVEGTSNPNLYWYRQAAGRGLQLLFYSVGIGQISSEVPQNLSASRPQDRQFILSSKKLLLSDSGFYLCAWSVQSSEKLFFGSGTQLSVL.

This chain joins TRBV5-1 and TRBJ2-5; the D is unclear. Trimming took off 0 bases at V and 3 bases at J, with 12 bases between the two ends. The CDR3 has 15 residues. Germline loops: CDR1 SGHRS, CDR2 YFSETQ. The CDR3 DNA reads as TGCGCCAGCAGCTTGGACGAGGCCATGAAAGAGACCCAGTACTTC. Its protein is CASSLDEAMKETQYF. The whole variable domain, remainder taken from reference TRBV5-1 and TRBJ2-5, is KAGVTQTPRYLIKTRGQQVTLSCSPISGHRSVSWYQQTPGQGLQFLFEYFSETQRNKGNFPGRFSGRQFSNSRSEMNVSTLELGDSALYLCASSLDEAMKETQYFGPGTRLLVL.

The chain couples TRBV19 to TRBJ2-5, with TRBD1 matching 7 bases. CDR1 and CDR2 (germline): LNHDA, SQIVND (reference sequence). The V and J ends lost 3 bases and 2 bases, in that order; junction bases with no gene match: 3. This CDR3 has 14 residues. The CDR3 DNA reads as TGTGCCAGTAGTATCTGGACAGGTCAAGAGACCCAGTACTTC. Its protein product is CASSIWTGQETQYF. The complete variable domain, with remaining parts taken from reference TRBV19 and TRBJ2-5, reads DGGITQSPKYLFRKEGQNVTLSCEQNLNHDAMYWYRQDPGQGLRLIYYSQIVNDFQKGDIAEGYSVSREKKESFPLTVTSAQKNPTAFYLCASSIWTGQETQYFGPGTRLLVL.

V gene TRBV10-2 combines with J gene TRBJ2-5, with D uncertain. Trimming removed 4 bases at V and 5 bases at J, with 14 bases between. This CDR3 spans 14 amino acids. Per germline, CDR1 WSHSY and CDR2 SAAADI. CDR3 loop: CASSAARLVETQYF. The CDR3 DNA follows: TGCGCCAGCAGTGCGGCTAGGCTAGTGGAGACCCAGTACTTC.

This clone was counted only a few times. The chain employs TRBV7-8 and TRBJ1-2; D remains unclear. V was shortened by 5 bases and J by 4 bases, with 20 bases between the two germline ends. This CDR3 has 16 amino acids. Germline values: CDR1 SGHVS, CDR2 FQNEAQ. The CDR3 bases are TGTGCCAGCAGCCCGCTCAACGGGGATTCTAGCTATGGCTACACCTTC. Translating it yields CASSPLNGDSSYGYTF.

V is TRBV6-5 and J is TRBJ1-6; D uncertain. The germline gives CDR1 MNHEY, CDR2 SVGAGI. Trimming took off 8 bases at V and 12 bases at J, with 14 bases between the two ends. This CDR3 spans 12 amino acids. CDR3 nucleotides: TGTGCCAGCGGGCCGGTCGCTCTACCCCTCCACTTT. As protein: CASGPVALPLHF.

The gene calls are TRBV27 and TRBJ1-6, with D possibly TRBD1 on 5 matching bases. Germline-derived CDR1 and CDR2 are MNHEY and SMNVEV (reference sequence). This CDR3 comprises 15 residues. Trimming took off 1 base at V and 7 bases at J, with 11 bases between the two ends. CDR3 nucleotide sequence: TGTGCCAGCAGTTTATATGGCAGGGCGAATTCACCCCTCCACTTT. Residues: CASSLYGRANSPLHF.

The V call is TRBV30, the J call TRBJ1-2; TRBD1 matches 8 bases. This CDR3 has 15 residues. Germline CDR1 and CDR2: GTSNPN and SVGIG (reference sequence). The V segment lost 2 bases and the J segment 2 bases; nucleotides outside the gene matches: 7. This chain's CDR3 is CAWSRGRGLNYGYTF. The CDR3 DNA reads TGTGCCTGGAGTAGGGGCAGGGGGCTAAACTATGGCTACACCTTC.

The V and J genes are TRBV12-3 or TRBV12-4 and TRBJ1-1; no reliable D call. Trimming took 2 bases from V and 4 from J, leaving 5 bases between them. The CDR3 length is 12 residues. In DNA, the CDR3 is TGTGCCAGCAGTTTACGCGCCACTGAAGCTTTCTTT. Translating gives CASSLRATEAFF.

The chain uses TRBV5-5 and TRBJ1-5; a possible D gene is TRBD1 (5 bases). The CDR3 has 16 residues. Looked up from germline, CDR1 is SGHKS and CDR2 is YYEKEE (reference sequence). V lost 4 bases and J lost 1, with 15 bases in between. CDR3 in DNA: TGTGCCAGCAGCCCTCTCGGGGGAGAGAGCAATCAGCCCCAGCATTTT. As protein: CASSPLGGESNQPQHF. Full variable domain (missing parts from reference TRBV5-5 and TRBJ1-5): DAGVTQSPTHLIKTRGQQVTLRCSPISGHKSVSWYQQVLGQGPQFIFQYYEKEERGRGNFPDRFSARQFPNYSSELNVNALLLGDSALYLCASSPLGGESNQPQHFGDGTRLSIL.

The rearrangement uses TRBV9 and TRBJ1-1, with 9 bases that match TRBD1. Germline-derived CDR1 and CDR2 are SGDLS and YYNGEE. CDR3 length equals 15 residues. Germline trimming cut 3 bases from V and 5 bases from J; bases unmatched to any gene: 8. For the CDR3, the DNA is TGTGCCAGCAGCGCATCACAGGGGGCGGTAACTGAAGCTTTCTTT. Translating it yields CASSASQGAVTEAFF.

V is TRBV7-9 and J is TRBJ1-1; D is perhaps TRBD1 (6 bases). V was pared by 1 base and J by 5 bases, with 11 bases between. The CDR3 is 14 amino acids. CDR1 SEHNR and CDR2 FQNEAQ come from the germline V gene (reference sequence). The CDR3, as DNA: TGTGCCAGCAGCTTAGTACAGGGCGCAACTGAAGCTTTCTTT. It codes for CASSLVQGATEAFF.

The chain employs TRBV30 and TRBJ1-1; a possible D gene is TRBD1 (5 bases). This CDR3 has 12 amino acids. V was pared by 5 bases and J by 3 bases, with 10 bases between. Germline V gene data show CDR1 as GTSNPN and CDR2 as SVGIG (reference sequence). DNA for the CDR3: TGTGCCTGGGAGACAGTACACACTGAAGCTTTCTTT. Translated, it gives CAWETVHTEAFF.

The V and J genes are TRBV19 and TRBJ1-1; no clear D gene. The V end was cut by 3 bases, the J end by 0 bases, with 8 bases between. This CDR3 has 14 residues. CDR1 is LNHDA, CDR2 SQIVND, per germline (reference sequence). Here the CDR3 reads CASSMARMNTEAFF. The CDR3 nucleotides read TGTGCCAGTAGTATGGCCAGAATGAACACTGAAGCTTTCTTT.

The rearrangement links TRBV7-2 to TRBJ1-2; 7 bases match TRBD1. CDR3 size: 14 residues. The V gene end was trimmed by 3 bases and the J gene end by 8 bases; junction bases not matched to a gene: 9. CDR1 SGHTA and CDR2 FQGNSA come from the germline V gene. The CDR3 DNA follows: TGTGCCAGCAGCTTCGACCGACAGGGAGGAGGCTACACCTTC. Its protein product is CASSFDRQGGGYTF.

V gene TRBV7-3 combines with J gene TRBJ2-2; D not certain. V dropped 5 bases and J dropped 4 bases, with 8 bases sitting between them. Germline CDR1 is SGHTA and CDR2 is FQGTGA. This CDR3 has 13 amino acids. The CDR3 coding sequence is TGTGCCAGCAGCGTTAGAAGCACCGGGGAGCTGTTTTTT. Encoded protein: CASSVRSTGELFF. Full variable domain (rest looked up from reference TRBV7-3 and TRBJ2-2): GAGVSQTPSNKVTEKGKYVELRCDPISGHTALYWYRQSLGQGPEFLIYFQGTGAADDSGLPNDRFFAVRPEGSVSTLKIQRTERGDSAVYLCASSVRSTGELFFGEGSRLTVL.

This chain links TRBV11-2 with TRBJ1-2; TRBD1 matches at 11 bases. Trimming cost V 8 bases and J 3 bases; bases outside gene matches: 8. CDR3 length: 15 residues. CDR1 is SGHAT, CDR2 FQNNGV, per germline. CDR3 nucleotides: TGTGCCAGCGGCAGGACAGGGGGCGCGGACTATGGCTACACCTTC. It yields the protein CASGRTGGADYGYTF. The full variable domain, with the rest looked up from reference TRBV11-2 and TRBJ1-2, is EAGVAQSPRYKIIEKRQSVAFWCNPISGHATLYWYQQILGQGPKLLIQFQNNGVVDDSQLPKDRFSAERLKGVDSTLKIQPAKLEDSAVYLCASGRTGGADYGYTFGSGTRLTVV.

The chain recombines TRBV19 with TRBJ2-1, with TRBD1 matching 8 bases. Germline lookup yields CDR1 LNHDA and CDR2 SQIVND (reference sequence). This CDR3 contains 14 residues. With V trimmed by 8 bases and J by 7 bases, 10 bases remained unmatched. CDR3 sequence reads: CASADRVNSNEQFF. DNA for the CDR3: TGTGCCAGTGCGGACAGGGTGAACTCGAATGAGCAGTTCTTC.

J is TRBJ1-2 and V is TRBV5-5, with TRBD1 matching 10 bases. The ends lost 4 bases at V and 3 bases at J; junction bases unmatched: 6. Germline V lookup: CDR1 SGHKS, CDR2 YYEKEE (reference sequence). CDR3 length equals 15 residues. This chain's CDR3 is CASSPRTGGYYGYTF. The DNA for the CDR3 is TGTGCCAGCAGCCCTCGGACAGGGGGTTACTATGGCTACACCTTC.

As DNA, the CDR3 is TGCGCCAGCAGCTGGGGGGACAGGGAGGGCAATGAGCAGTTCTTC. Its protein is CASSWGDREGNEQFF. The rearrangement joins TRBV5-1 to TRBJ2-1; 9 bases align to TRBD1. V was pared by 3 bases and J by 6 bases, with 7 bases of the junction left unmatched. In germline, CDR1 is SGHRS, CDR2 YFSETQ. The CDR3 consists of 15 residues.

This clone showed up just once. The chain employs TRBV5-1 and TRBJ2-3; 7 bases fit TRBD1. The CDR3 extends over 14 amino acids. Germline trimming cut 3 bases from V and 1 base from J; bases unmatched to any gene: 2. CDR1 and CDR2 (germline): SGHRS, YFSETQ. CDR3 DNA sequence: TGCGCCAGCAGCTCGGGACAGCGCACAGATACGCAGTATTTT. Encoded protein: CASSSGQRTDTQYF. The full variable domain, rest sourced from reference TRBV5-1 and TRBJ2-3, is KAGVTQTPRYLIKTRGQQVTLSCSPISGHRSVSWYQQTPGQGLQFLFEYFSETQRNKGNFPGRFSGRQFSNSRSEMNVSTLELGDSALYLCASSSGQRTDTQYFGPGTRLTVL.

The genes are TRBV29-1 and TRBJ2-1, with a tentative D call TRBD1 (5 bases). The CDR3 runs to 16 residues. Germline CDR1 SQVTM, CDR2 ANQGSEA. Trimming removed 2 bases from V and 2 bases from J, with 16 bases in between. CDR3 amino acids: CSVEKAGLSTYNEQFF. For the CDR3, the DNA is TGCAGCGTTGAAAAGGCAGGGCTGTCAACCTACAATGAGCAGTTCTTC.

This clone was seen a few times. The CDR3 sequence is CASSVDSLYGYTF. For the CDR3, the DNA is TGTGCCAGCAGCGTAGACAGCCTCTATGGCTACACCTTC. The V call is TRBV9, the J call TRBJ1-2; D ambiguous. Trimming removed 0 bases from V and 4 bases from J, with 7 bases in between. The CDR3 is 13 amino acids. In germline, CDR1 is SGDLS, CDR2 YYNGEE.

This chain joins TRBV5-1 and TRBJ1-4; 7 nucleotides agree with TRBD1. The CDR3 totals 15 residues. Germline V gene lookup returns CDR1 SGHRS and CDR2 YFSETQ. V gave up 4 bases and J gave up 8 bases; unmatched junction bases: 11. The CDR3 coding sequence is TGCGCCAGCAGCCGGAGGACAGGTGAAGTCGAAAAACTGTTTTTT. Residues: CASSRRTGEVEKLFF.

The chain has TRBV5-5 and TRBJ2-7; no definite D call. CDR3 length: 13 amino acids. Trimming removed 1 base from V and 3 bases from J, with 8 bases in between. The germline CDR1 and CDR2 sequences are SGHKS and YYEKEE (reference sequence). CDR3 DNA: TGTGCCAGCAGCTTGTTACAGAACTACGAGCAGTACTTC. Protein: CASSLLQNYEQYF.

This clone was observed a few times. V gene TRBV19 combines with J gene TRBJ1-5; TRBD1 matches at 8 bases. The CDR3 spans 16 residues. J lost 1 base, V lost 5 bases, and 7 bases had no gene match. CDR1 and CDR2 from the germline V gene are LNHDA and SQIVND (reference sequence). The CDR3: CASSPSGGMSNQPQHF. CDR3 nucleotide sequence: TGTGCCAGTAGTCCCTCAGGGGGCATGAGCAATCAGCCCCAGCATTTT.

The V call is TRBV5-8, the J call TRBJ2-7, with TRBD1 matching over 8 bases. The CDR3 covers 14 residues. After removal of 3 bases from V and 7 bases from J, the junction contained 9 bases not matched to a gene. Germline assignment: CDR1 SGHTS and CDR2 YDEGEE. In DNA form, the CDR3 reads TGTGCCAGCAGCTGGGGACAGGATTGGGGGGAGCAGTACTTC. Translating it yields CASSWGQDWGEQYF.

V gene TRBV20-1 combines with J gene TRBJ2-2, with 8 positions matching TRBD1. The CDR3 runs to 15 residues. Germline lookup yields CDR1 DFQATT and CDR2 SNEGSKA (reference sequence). The ends lost 3 bases at V and 5 bases at J; junction bases unmatched: 8. The CDR3 nucleotides read TGCAGTGCTAGTCAGGCAGGGGGCAATACCGGGGAGCTGTTTTTT. Translating gives CSASQAGGNTGELFF.

This clone was seen a single time. The chain couples TRBV11-2 to TRBJ2-1, with a weak D call TRBD1 (6 bases). V lost 0 bases and J 3 bases, leaving 6 bases between the germline ends. The CDR3 runs 14 residues. CDR1 SGHAT and CDR2 FQNNGV come from the germline V gene. The CDR3 nucleotides read TGTGCCAGCAGCTTAGAGACAGGCTACAATGAGCAGTTCTTC. Translating gives CASSLETGYNEQFF.